This TCR beta chain was obtained from a study of blood T cell repertoires in COVID-19. In the study overall: Acute-phase and convalescent COVID-19 samples originated in the United States, Italy and Spain.

This clone turned up a few times. V shed 4 bases and J 6 bases; nucleotides not matched to a gene: 6. The CDR3 runs to 15 residues. CDR1 and CDR2 from the germline V gene are SGHDT and YYEEEE. Per the original methods: Amplification with reference gene primers provided the estimates of nucleated cell counts. TCRdb's copy holds only in-frame clones and misses some; the assay was immunoSEQ multiplex PCR. V and J calls and clone size come straight from that table; D and trimming were deduced from the DNA. Among some 170,000 clones listed, 87% were seen once. Sequencing was carried out using peripheral blood. The TCR was taken from a woman between 45 and 60 years old with acute or convalescent COVID-19. This chain links TRBV5-6 with TRBJ1-5, with 11 bases fitting TRBD1. The CDR3 DNA sequence: TGTGCCAGCAGCGACTCCGGGACAGGGGGTCAGCCCCAGCATTTT. Its translation is CASSDSGTGGQPQHF.